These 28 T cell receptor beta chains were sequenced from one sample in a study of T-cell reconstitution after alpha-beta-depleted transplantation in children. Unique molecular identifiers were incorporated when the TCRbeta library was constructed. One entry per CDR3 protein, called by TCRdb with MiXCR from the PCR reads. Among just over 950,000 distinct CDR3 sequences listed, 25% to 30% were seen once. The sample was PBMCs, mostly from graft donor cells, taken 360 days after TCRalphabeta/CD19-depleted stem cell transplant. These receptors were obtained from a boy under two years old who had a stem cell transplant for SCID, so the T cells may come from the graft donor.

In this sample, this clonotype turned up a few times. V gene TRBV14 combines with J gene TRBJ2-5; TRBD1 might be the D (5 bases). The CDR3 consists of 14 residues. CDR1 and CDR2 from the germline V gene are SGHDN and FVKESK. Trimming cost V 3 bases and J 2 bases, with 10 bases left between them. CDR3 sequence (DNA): TGTGCCAGCAGCCACATGGGGCTGCAAGAGACCCAGTACTTC. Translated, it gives CASSHMGLQETQYF.

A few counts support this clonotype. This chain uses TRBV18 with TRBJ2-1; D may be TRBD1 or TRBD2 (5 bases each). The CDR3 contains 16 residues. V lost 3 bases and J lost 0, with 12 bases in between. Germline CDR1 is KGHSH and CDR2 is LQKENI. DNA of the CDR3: TGTGCCAGCTCACCGGGGGTCGGCAGCTCCTACAATGAGCAGTTCTTC. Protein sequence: CASSPGVGSSYNEQFF.

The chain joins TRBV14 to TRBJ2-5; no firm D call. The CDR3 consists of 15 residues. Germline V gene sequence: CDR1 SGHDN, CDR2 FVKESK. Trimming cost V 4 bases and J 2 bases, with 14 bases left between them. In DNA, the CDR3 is TGTGCCAGCAGCCGCCAAGGTGGCAGACAAGAGACCCAGTACTTC. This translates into CASSRQGGRQETQYF.

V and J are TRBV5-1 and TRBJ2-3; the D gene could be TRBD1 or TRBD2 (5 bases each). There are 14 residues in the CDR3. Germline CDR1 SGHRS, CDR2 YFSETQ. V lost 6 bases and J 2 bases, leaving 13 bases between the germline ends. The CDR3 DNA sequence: TGCGCCAGCACTACACGGGGCTCCACAGATACGCAGTATTTT. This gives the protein CASTTRGSTDTQYF.

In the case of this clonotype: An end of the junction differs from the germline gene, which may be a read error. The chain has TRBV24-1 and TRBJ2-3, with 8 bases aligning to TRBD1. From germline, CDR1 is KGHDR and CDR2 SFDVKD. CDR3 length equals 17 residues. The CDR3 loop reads CSAGKTGVTTSTDTQYF. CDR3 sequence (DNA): TGCAGTGCTGGGAAGACAGGGGTCACTACTAGCACAGATACGCAGTATTTT.

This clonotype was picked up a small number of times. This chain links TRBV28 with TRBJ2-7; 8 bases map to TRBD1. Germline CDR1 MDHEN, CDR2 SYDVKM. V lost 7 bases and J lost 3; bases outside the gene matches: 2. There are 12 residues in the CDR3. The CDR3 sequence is CASNRGVYEQYF. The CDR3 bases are TGTGCCAGCAACAGGGGGGTCTACGAGCAGTACTTC.

DNA for the CDR3: TGTGCCATCAGTGGTACCGGAGGGACGAGGCGCAATGAGCAGTTCTTC. Protein product: CAISGTGGTRRNEQFF. The chain employs TRBV10-3 and TRBJ2-1, with D possibly being TRBD2 (6 bases). Deletions cut 4 bases from V and 6 bases from J, with 19 bases between. The germline V gene encodes CDR1 ENHRY and CDR2 SYGVKD. This CDR3 has 16 amino acids.

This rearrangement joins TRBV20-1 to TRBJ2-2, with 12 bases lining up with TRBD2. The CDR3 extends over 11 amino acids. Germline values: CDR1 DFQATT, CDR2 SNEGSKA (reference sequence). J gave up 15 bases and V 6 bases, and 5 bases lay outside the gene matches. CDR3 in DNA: TGCAGTGCCTCCCTAGCGGGGGGGATGTTTTTT. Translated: CSASLAGGMFF.

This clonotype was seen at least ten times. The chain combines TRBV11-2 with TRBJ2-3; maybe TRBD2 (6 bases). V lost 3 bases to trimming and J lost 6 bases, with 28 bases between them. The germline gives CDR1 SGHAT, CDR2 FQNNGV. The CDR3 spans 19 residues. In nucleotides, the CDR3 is TGTGCCAGCAGCTTCCGGACCAGATTCTCACGGCGGGGCTGGGATACGCAGTATTTT. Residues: CASSFRTRFSRRGWDTQYF.

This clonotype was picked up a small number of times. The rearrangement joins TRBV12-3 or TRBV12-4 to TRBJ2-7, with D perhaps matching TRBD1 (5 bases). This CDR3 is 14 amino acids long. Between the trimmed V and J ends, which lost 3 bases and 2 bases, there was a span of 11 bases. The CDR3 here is CASSFLQGTYEQYF. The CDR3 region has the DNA TGTGCCAGCAGTTTCCTCCAGGGAACCTACGAGCAGTACTTC.

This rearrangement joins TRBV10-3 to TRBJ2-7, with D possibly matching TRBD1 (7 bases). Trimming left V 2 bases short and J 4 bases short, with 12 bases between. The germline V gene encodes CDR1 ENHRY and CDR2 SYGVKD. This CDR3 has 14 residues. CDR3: CAISEDREDYEQYF. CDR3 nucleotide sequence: TGTGCCATCAGTGAGGACAGGGAGGATTACGAGCAGTACTTC.

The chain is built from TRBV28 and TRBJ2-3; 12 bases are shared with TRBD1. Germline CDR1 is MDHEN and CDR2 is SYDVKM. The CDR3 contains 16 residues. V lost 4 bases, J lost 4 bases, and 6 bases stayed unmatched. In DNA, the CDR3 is TGTGCCAGCAGTTCCATCCGGGACAGGGGGCCAGATACGCAGTATTTT. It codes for CASSSIRDRGPDTQYF.

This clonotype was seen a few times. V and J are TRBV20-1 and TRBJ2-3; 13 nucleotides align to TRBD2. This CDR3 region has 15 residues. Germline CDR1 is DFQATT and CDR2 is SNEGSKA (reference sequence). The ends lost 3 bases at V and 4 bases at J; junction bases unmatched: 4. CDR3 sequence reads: CSASPGLAGPDTQYF. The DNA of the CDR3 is TGCAGTGCTAGCCCGGGACTAGCGGGGCCAGATACGCAGTATTTT.

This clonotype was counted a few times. The CDR3 here is CASSEARGGFGTQYF. Here the CDR3 DNA reads TGTGCCAGCAGTGAAGCACGAGGGGGATTCGGGACCCAGTACTTC. The rearrangement links TRBV2 to TRBJ2-5, with D possibly TRBD1 on 6 matching bases. Per the germline V gene, CDR1 is SNHLY and CDR2 is FYNNEI. Deletions cut 0 bases from V and 7 bases from J, with 15 bases between. CDR3 length equals 15 residues.

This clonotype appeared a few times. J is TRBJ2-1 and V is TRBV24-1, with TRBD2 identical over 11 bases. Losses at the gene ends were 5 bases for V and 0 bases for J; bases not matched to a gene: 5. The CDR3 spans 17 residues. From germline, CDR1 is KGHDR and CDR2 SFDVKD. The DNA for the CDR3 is TGTGCCACCAGTGGCGCTAGCGGGGGGAGCTCCTACAATGAGCAGTTCTTC. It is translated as CATSGASGGSSYNEQFF.

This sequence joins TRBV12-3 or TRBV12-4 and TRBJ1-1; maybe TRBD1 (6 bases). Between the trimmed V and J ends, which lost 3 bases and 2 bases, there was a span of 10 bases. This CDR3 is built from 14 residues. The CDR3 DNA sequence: TGTGCCAGCAGTTTTCGGACAGTCAACACTGAAGCTTTCTTT. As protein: CASSFRTVNTEAFF.

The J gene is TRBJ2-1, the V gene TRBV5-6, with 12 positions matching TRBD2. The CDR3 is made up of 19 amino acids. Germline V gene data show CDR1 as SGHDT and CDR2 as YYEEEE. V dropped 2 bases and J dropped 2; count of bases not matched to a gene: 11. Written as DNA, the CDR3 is TGTGCCAGCAGCTTCCGGACTAGCGGGGTTAACTTAGCCTACAATGAGCAGTTCTTC. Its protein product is CASSFRTSGVNLAYNEQFF.

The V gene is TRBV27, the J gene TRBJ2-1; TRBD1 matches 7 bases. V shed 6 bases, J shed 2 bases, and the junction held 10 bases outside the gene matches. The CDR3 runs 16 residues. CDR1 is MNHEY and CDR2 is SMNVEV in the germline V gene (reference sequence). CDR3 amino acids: CASRRQGNSPYNEQFF. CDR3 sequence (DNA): TGTGCCAGCAGGCGACAGGGTAATAGCCCCTACAATGAGCAGTTCTTC.

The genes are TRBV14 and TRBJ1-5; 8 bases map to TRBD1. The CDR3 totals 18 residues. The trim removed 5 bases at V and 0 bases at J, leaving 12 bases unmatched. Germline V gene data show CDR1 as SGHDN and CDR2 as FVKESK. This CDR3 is CASSSVDRGVYSNQPQHF. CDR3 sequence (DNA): TGTGCCAGCAGCTCAGTCGACAGGGGCGTCTATAGCAATCAGCCCCAGCATTTT. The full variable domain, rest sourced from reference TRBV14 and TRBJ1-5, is EAGVTQFPSHSVIEKGQTVTLRCDPISGHDNLYWYRRVMGKEIKFLLHFVKESKQDESGMPNNRFLAERTGGTYSTLKVQPAELEDSGVYFCASSSVDRGVYSNQPQHFGDGTRLSIL.

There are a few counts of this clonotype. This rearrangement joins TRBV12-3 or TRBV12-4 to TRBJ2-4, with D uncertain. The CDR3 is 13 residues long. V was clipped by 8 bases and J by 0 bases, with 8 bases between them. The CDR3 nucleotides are TGTGCCAGCGGCCGGATAGCCAAAAACATTCAGTACTTC. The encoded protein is CASGRIAKNIQYF.

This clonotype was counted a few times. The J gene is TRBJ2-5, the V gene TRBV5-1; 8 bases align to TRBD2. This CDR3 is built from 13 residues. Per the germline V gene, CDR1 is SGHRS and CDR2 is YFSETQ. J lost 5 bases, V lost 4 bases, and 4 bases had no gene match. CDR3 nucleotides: TGCGCCAGCAGCGCGGGACTAGTTGAGACCCAGTACTTC. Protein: CASSAGLVETQYF.

The DNA of the CDR3 is TGCAGTGCTAGACGGGACAGCCTGAACACTGAAGCTTTCTTT. The encoded protein is CSARRDSLNTEAFF. The rearrangement links TRBV20-1 to TRBJ1-1, with 7 nucleotides matching TRBD1. The CDR3 loop spans 14 amino acids. Per the germline V gene, CDR1 is DFQATT and CDR2 is SNEGSKA (reference sequence). V was pared by 2 bases and J by 0 bases, with 3 bases of the junction left unmatched.

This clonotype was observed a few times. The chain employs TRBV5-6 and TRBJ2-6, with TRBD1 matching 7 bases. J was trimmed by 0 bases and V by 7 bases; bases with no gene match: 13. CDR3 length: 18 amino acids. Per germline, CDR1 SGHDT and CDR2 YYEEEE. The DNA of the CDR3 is TGTGCCAGCCGCCTCTCCTTGGGACAGTCCTCTGGGGCCAACGTCCTGACTTTC. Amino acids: CASRLSLGQSSGANVLTF.

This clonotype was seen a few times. The CDR3 spells CASRGQGFYTDTQYF. The DNA for the CDR3 is TGTGCCAGCAGAGGACAGGGTTTCTACACAGATACGCAGTATTTT. This chain connects TRBV6-1 to TRBJ2-3, with 8 bases aligning to TRBD1. The CDR3 runs to 15 residues. Germline V gene lookup returns CDR1 MNHNS and CDR2 SASEGT. After removal of 6 bases from V and 2 bases from J, the junction contained 7 bases not matched to a gene.

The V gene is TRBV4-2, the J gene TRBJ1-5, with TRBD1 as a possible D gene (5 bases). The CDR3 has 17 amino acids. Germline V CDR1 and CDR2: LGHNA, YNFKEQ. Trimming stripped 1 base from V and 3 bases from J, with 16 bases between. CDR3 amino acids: CASSQVGGGQVNQPQHF. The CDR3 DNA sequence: TGTGCCAGCAGCCAAGTAGGTGGGGGTCAGGTCAATCAGCCCCAGCATTTT.

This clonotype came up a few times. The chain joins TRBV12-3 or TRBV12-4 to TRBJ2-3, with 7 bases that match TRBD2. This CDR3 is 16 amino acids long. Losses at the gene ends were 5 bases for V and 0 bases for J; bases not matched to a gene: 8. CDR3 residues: CASSLGDYPSTDTQYF. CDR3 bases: TGTGCCAGCAGTCTGGGGGACTATCCTAGCACAGATACGCAGTATTTT.

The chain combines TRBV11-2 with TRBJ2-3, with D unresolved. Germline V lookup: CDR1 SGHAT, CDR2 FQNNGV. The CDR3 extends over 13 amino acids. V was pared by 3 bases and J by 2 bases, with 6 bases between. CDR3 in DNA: TGTGCCAGCAGCTTGAGGAACACAGATACGCAGTATTTT. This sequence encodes CASSLRNTDTQYF.

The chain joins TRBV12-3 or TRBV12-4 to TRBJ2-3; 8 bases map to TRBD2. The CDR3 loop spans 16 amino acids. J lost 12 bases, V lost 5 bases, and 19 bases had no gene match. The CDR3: CASSLGVSAGARPQYF. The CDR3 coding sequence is TGTGCCAGCAGTCTAGGGGTATCAGCGGGGGCCCGGCCCCAGTATTTT.